The T cell receptor beta chain described here comes from a study of radiotherapy plus CTLA-4 blockade in lung cancer (dated by TCRdb to 2017 to 2018). With respect to the entire study: Objective responses were observed in 18% of enrolled patients, and disease control was achieved in around 30%. What the study reported, not specific to this receptor: The strongest predictors of response, as reported, were early dynamic changes in blood T cell clones along with a rise in serum interferon-beta after radiation. TCR clones derived from tumors expanded in peripheral blood after treatment with radiotherapy and ipilimumab.

To prepare the library, the immunoSEQ multiplex PCR assay was applied. TCRdb stores this immuneACCESS table with in-frame sequences only. Part of the clones is absent; in the studies checked, under half of the shortfall reflects unresolved V genes, and no reason is known for the rest. This sample is represented by about 80,000 clones; under 90% of them were singletons. The top ten clonotypes cover approximately 0.8% of the sample. The cysteine opens and the phenylalanine closes a CDR3 of 14 amino acids. Of the read, only the CDR3 DNA is kept; its 42 bases are in frame from base 1. Taken from the germline V gene, the CDR1 and CDR2 loops are SGDLS and YYNGEE. V lost 2 bases and J lost 1 base; the stretch between them is 10 bases long. In this study, focal radiation therapy paired with CTLA-4 blockade (ipilimumab) was tested in patients who had chemo-refractory metastatic non-small-cell lung cancer.

For this clone: Its recognized antigen is unknown. No much larger clone is present one base from it, and per-base qualities are unavailable. This sample also contains other DNA sequences that code for the same CDR3.

Sequences were derived from peripheral blood, sampled from a patient treated with radiotherapy plus ipilimumab. The receptor's source is a human donor with non-small cell lung cancer who had stable disease on radiotherapy plus ipilimumab. The sequence is built from TRBV9 and TRBJ2-7, with no D gene named confidently. This receptor carries the CDR3 CASSVGASSYEQYF. The nucleotide sequence is TGTGCCAGCAGCGTCGGCGCGAGTTCCTACGAGCAGTACTTC.